The source of this T cell receptor beta chain is a study of radiotherapy plus CTLA-4 blockade in lung cancer. V lost 0 bases and J lost 0, with 17 bases in between. In germline, CDR1 is LGHNA, CDR2 YSLEER. The length of the CDR3 is 19 residues. The protocol was immunoSEQ multiplex PCR, while the TCRdb copy is restricted to in-frame clones and leaves out a portion. The sample has 85,000 to 120,000 clones, roughly 84% seen once. Material: peripheral blood, obtained from a patient treated with radiotherapy plus ipilimumab. The chain couples TRBV4-3 to TRBJ1-4; a weak D match, TRBD1 (5 bases). The source is a human donor with non-small cell lung cancer that progressed on radiotherapy plus ipilimumab. Some clones in this sample may be carry-over from other donors' samples. The CDR3 nucleotides are TGCGCCAGCAGCCAAGATAGTACAGGAGTCCTTGCAACTAATGAAAAACTGTTTTTT. Translation gives CASSQDSTGVLATNEKLFF.